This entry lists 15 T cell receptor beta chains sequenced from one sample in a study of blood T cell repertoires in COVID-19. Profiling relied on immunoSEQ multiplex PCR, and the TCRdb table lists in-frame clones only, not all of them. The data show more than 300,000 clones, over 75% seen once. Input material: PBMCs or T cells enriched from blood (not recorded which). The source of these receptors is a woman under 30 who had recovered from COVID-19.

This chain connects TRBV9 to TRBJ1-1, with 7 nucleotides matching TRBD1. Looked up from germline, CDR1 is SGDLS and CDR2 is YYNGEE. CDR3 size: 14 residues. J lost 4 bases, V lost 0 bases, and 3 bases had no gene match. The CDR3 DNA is TGTGCCAGCAGCGTAGTTCCAGGGGGCACTGAAGCTTTCTTT. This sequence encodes CASSVVPGGTEAFF.

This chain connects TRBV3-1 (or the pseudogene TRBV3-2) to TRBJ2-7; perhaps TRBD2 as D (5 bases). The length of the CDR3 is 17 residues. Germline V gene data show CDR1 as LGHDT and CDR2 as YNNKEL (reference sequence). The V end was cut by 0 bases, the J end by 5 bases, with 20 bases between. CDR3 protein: CASSQDIYRVASHEQYF. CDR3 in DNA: TGTGCCAGCAGCCAAGACATATATAGGGTAGCGAGCCACGAGCAGTACTTC.

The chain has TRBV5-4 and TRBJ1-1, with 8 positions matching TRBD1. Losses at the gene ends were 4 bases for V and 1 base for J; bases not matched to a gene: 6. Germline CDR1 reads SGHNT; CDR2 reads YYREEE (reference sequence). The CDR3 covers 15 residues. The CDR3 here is CASSPAGTGNTEAFF. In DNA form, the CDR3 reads TGTGCCAGCAGCCCGGCCGGGACAGGGAACACTGAAGCTTTCTTT.

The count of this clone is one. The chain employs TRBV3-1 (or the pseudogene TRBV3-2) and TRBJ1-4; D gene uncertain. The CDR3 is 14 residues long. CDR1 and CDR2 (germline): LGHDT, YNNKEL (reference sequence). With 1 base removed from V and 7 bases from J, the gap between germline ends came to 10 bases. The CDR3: CASSQGTWGEKLFF. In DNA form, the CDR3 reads TGTGCCAGCAGCCAAGGGACTTGGGGTGAAAAACTGTTTTTT.

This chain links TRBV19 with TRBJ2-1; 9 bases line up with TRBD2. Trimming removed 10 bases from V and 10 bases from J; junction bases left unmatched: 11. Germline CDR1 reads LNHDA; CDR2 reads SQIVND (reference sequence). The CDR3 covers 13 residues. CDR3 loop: CATSRGGRTEQFF. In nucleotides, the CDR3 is TGTGCCACCTCGCGGGGGGGCCGGACCGAGCAGTTCTTC. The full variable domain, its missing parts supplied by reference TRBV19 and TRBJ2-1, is DGGITQSPKYLFRKEGQNVTLSCEQNLNHDAMYWYRQDPGQGLRLIYYSQIVNDFQKGDIAEGYSVSREKKESFPLTVTSAQKNPTAFYLCATSRGGRTEQFFGPGTRLTVL.

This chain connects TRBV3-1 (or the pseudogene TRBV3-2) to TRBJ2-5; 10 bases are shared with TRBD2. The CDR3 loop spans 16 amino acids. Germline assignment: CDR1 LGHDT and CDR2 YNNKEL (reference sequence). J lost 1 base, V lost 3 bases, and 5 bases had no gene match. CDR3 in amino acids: CASSHGLAERQETQYF. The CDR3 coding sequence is TGTGCCAGCAGCCACGGACTAGCGGAACGCCAAGAGACCCAGTACTTC.

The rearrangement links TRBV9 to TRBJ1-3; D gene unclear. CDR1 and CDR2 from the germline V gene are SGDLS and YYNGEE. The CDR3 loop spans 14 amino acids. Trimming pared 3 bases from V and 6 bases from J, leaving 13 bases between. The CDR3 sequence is CASSAGDTANTIYF. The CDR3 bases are TGTGCCAGCAGCGCCGGCGATACAGCAAACACCATATATTTT.

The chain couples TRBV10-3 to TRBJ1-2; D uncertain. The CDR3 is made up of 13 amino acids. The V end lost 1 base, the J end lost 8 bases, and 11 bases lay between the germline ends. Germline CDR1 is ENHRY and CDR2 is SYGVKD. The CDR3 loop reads CAISELEGGGYTF. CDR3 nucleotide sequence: TGTGCCATCAGTGAGTTGGAGGGTGGCGGCTACACCTTC.

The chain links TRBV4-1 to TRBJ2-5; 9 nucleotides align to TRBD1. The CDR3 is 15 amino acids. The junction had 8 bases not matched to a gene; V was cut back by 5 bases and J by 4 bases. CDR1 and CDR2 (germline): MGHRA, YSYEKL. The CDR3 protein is CASSAVGTGPETQYF. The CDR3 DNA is TGCGCCAGCAGCGCTGTCGGGACAGGGCCAGAGACCCAGTACTTC.

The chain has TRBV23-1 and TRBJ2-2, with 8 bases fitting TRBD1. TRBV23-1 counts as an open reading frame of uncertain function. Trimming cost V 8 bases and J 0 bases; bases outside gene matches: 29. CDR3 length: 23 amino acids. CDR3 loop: CASGVNRGGNNRGAAPNTGELFF. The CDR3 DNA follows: TGCGCCAGCGGAGTCAATCGGGGCGGGAATAACAGGGGGGCGGCTCCGAACACCGGGGAGCTGTTTTTT.

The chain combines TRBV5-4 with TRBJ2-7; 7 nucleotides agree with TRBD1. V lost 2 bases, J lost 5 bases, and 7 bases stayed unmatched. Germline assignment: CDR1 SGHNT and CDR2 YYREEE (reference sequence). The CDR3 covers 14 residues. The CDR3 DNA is TGTGCCAGCAGCTTTCTAAACAGGGGACACGAGCAGTACTTC. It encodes CASSFLNRGHEQYF.

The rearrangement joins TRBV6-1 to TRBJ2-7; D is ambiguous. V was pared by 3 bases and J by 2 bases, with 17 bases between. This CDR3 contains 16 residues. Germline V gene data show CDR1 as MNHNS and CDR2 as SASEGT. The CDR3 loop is CASSERPVPSPYEQYF. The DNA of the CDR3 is TGTGCCAGCAGTGAGCGGCCAGTTCCTTCCCCCTACGAGCAGTACTTC.

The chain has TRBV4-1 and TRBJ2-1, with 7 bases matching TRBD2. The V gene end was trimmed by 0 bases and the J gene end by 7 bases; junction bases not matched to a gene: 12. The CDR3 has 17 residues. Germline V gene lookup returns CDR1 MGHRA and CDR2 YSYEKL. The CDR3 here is CASSQDPTSLLKNEQFF. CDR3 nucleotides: TGCGCCAGCAGCCAAGATCCGACTAGCTTATTGAAAAATGAGCAGTTCTTC.

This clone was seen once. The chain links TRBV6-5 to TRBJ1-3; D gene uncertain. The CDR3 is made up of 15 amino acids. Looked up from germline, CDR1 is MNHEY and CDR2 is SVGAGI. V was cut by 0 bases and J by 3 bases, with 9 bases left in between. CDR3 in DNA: TGTGCCAGCAGTTACTCGTACGGGGATGGAAACACCATATATTTT. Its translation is CASSYSYGDGNTIYF.

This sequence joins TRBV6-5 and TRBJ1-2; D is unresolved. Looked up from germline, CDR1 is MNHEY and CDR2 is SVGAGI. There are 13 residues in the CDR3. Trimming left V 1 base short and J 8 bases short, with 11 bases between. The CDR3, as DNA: TGTGCCAGCAGTTACTTCGGGTCTATGGGCTACACCTTC. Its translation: CASSYFGSMGYTF.